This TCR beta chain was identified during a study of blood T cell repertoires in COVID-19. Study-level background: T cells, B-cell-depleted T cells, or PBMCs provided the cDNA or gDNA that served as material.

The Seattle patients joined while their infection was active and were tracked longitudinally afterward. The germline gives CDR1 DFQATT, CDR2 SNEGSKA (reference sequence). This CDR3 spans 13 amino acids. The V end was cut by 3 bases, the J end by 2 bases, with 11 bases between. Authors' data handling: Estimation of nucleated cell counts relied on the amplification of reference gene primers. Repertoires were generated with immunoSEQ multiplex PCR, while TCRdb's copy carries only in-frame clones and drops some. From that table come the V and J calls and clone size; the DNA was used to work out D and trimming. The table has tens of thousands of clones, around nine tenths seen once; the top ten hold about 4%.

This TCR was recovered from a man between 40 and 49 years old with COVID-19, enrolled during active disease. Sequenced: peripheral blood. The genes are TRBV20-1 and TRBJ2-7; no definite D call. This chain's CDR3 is CSASPGQTYEQYF. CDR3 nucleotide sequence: TGCAGTGCTAGTCCAGGTCAGACCTACGAGCAGTACTTC.